This entry lists 21 T cell receptor beta chains sequenced from one sample in a study of beta chain features in type 1 diabetes. What was sequenced were expressed TCRB transcripts, since all of the isolated RNA had been reverse transcribed. Profiled with immunoSEQ multiplex PCR; TCRdb holds only in-frame clones, not every one. The sample has 310,000 or so clones; approximately 11% are singletons. Sequenced sample: naive CD4+ T cells from blood. The receptors shown here come from a woman aged 25 to 39 in good health.

As to this clone: At the DNA level, this CDR3 is encoded by other sequences in the same sample as well. The chain uses TRBV5-1 and TRBJ1-1; perhaps TRBD1 as D (6 bases). V dropped 0 bases and J dropped 1 base, with 7 bases sitting between them. CDR3 length: 14 amino acids. Germline loops: CDR1 SGHRS, CDR2 YFSETQ. The CDR3 loop reads CASSLADRNTEAFF. CDR3 DNA sequence: TGCGCCAGCAGCTTGGCGGACAGGAACACTGAAGCTTTCTTT.

There are a few counts of this clone. The V gene is TRBV9, the J gene TRBJ2-5; D possibly corresponds to TRBD1 (6 bases). The V gene lost 5 bases and the J gene lost 9 bases, with 17 bases spanning the gap. Looked up from germline, CDR1 is SGDLS and CDR2 is YYNGEE. The CDR3 covers 13 residues. This CDR3 reads CASSPDRLSAQYF. The CDR3 nucleotides are TGTGCCAGCAGTCCGGACAGACTTTCGGCCCAGTACTTC.

The chain employs TRBV18 and TRBJ2-1; D possibly corresponds to TRBD1 (5 bases). CDR3 size: 13 residues. V was cut by 1 base and J by 8 bases, with 9 bases left in between. Germline assignment: CDR1 KGHSH and CDR2 LQKENI. The CDR3 DNA follows: TGTGCCAGCTCACCACAGGGGTTCGATGAGCAGTTCTTC. The encoded protein is CASSPQGFDEQFF.

CDR3 DNA: TGTGCCAGCAGCGTCTTTGGACTAGCGGGAGAAAATGAGCAGTTCTTC. Amino acids: CASSVFGLAGENEQFF. The chain employs TRBV7-2 and TRBJ2-1; 13 nucleotides align to TRBD2. Germline CDR1 and CDR2: SGHTA and FQGNSA. Trimming cost V 5 bases and J 7 bases; bases outside gene matches: 8. CDR3 length equals 16 residues.

The gene calls are TRBV6-5 and TRBJ2-5, with a possible D match to TRBD1 (5 bases). CDR1 is MNHEY and CDR2 is SVGAGI in the germline V gene. The CDR3 covers 15 residues. V was trimmed by 4 bases and J by 5 bases, leaving 17 bases between them. DNA for the CDR3: TGTGCCAGCAGTTCCCGACAGACCCCAATCGAGACCCAGTACTTC. This gives the protein CASSSRQTPIETQYF.

This clone was counted only a few times. The V gene is TRBV5-6, the J gene TRBJ2-3; D might be TRBD1 (6 bases). The germline V gene encodes CDR1 SGHDT and CDR2 YYEEEE. The CDR3 length is 15 residues. V lost 1 base to trimming and J lost 2 bases, with 11 bases between them. The CDR3 DNA sequence: TGTGCCAGCAGCTTGTTACAGGGCGACACAGATACGCAGTATTTT. It yields the protein CASSLLQGDTDTQYF.

V is TRBV25-1 and J is TRBJ2-1; 9 bases line up with TRBD2. CDR1 is MGHDK, CDR2 SYGVNS, per germline. CDR3 length: 15 residues. V dropped 5 bases and J dropped 9; count of bases not matched to a gene: 11. The CDR3 nucleotides are TGTGCCAGCAGTACCGGGACTAGCAGGTTTAGTGAGCAGTTCTTC. Its protein is CASSTGTSRFSEQFF.

This chain uses TRBV19 with TRBJ2-7, with 7 nucleotides matching TRBD1. The V gene end was trimmed by 6 bases and the J gene end by 4 bases; junction bases not matched to a gene: 12. The CDR3 covers 15 residues. Germline CDR1 is LNHDA and CDR2 is SQIVND (reference sequence). The CDR3, as DNA: TGTGCCAGTAGGAGGGACAGCCAGGGGATATACGAGCAGTACTTC. As protein: CASRRDSQGIYEQYF. Together with reference TRBV19 and TRBJ2-7, the CDR3 gives the full variable domain: DGGITQSPKYLFRKEGQNVTLSCEQNLNHDAMYWYRQDPGQGLRLIYYSQIVNDFQKGDIAEGYSVSREKKESFPLTVTSAQKNPTAFYLCASRRDSQGIYEQYFGPGTRLTVT.

V and J are TRBV28 and TRBJ2-1; 14 nucleotides agree with TRBD2. The germline gives CDR1 MDHEN, CDR2 SYDVKM. V lost 10 bases to trimming and J lost 10 bases; unmatched junction nucleotides: 15. The length of the CDR3 is 16 residues. The CDR3 DNA reads as TGTGCCACTCGGGAGACTAGCGGGGGGGGGTTTAGGGAGCAGTTCTTC. Encoded protein: CATRETSGGGFREQFF. The full variable domain, in which reference TRBV28 and TRBJ2-1 provide the parts outside the CDR3, is DVKVTQSSRYLVKRTGEKVFLECVQDMDHENMFWYRQDPGLGLRLIYFSYDVKMKEKGDIPEGYSVSREKKERFSLILESASTNQTSMYLCATRETSGGGFREQFFGPGTRLTVL.

This clone occurred a few times. V gene TRBV11-2 combines with J gene TRBJ2-5, with unresolved D. Looked up from germline, CDR1 is SGHAT and CDR2 is FQNNGV. V dropped 1 base and J dropped 7 bases, with 7 bases sitting between them. The CDR3 is 12 residues long. The CDR3 reads CASSLAPGTQYF. CDR3 coding DNA: TGTGCCAGCAGCTTAGCACCAGGGACCCAGTACTTC. Together with reference TRBV11-2 and TRBJ2-5, the CDR3 gives the full variable domain: EAGVAQSPRYKIIEKRQSVAFWCNPISGHATLYWYQQILGQGPKLLIQFQNNGVVDDSQLPKDRFSAERLKGVDSTLKIQPAKLEDSAVYLCASSLAPGTQYFGPGTRLLVL.

The CDR3 DNA reads as TGTGCCAGCTCCTCCGGGACAGGGGCCAAGACCCAGTACTTC. It translates to CASSSGTGAKTQYF. The rearrangement uses TRBV6-5 and TRBJ2-5; 10 bases agree with TRBD1. The V gene end was trimmed by 8 bases and the J gene end by 6 bases; junction bases not matched to a gene: 9. Germline V CDR1 and CDR2: MNHEY, SVGAGI. This CDR3 region has 14 residues.

The sample holds a few counts of this clone. The chain links TRBV6-1 to TRBJ1-2; maybe TRBD1 (5 bases). The ends were cut back, 5 bases at V and 2 bases at J, with 9 bases in the middle. There are 13 residues in the CDR3. Germline-derived CDR1 and CDR2 are MNHNS and SASEGT. In DNA form, the CDR3 reads TGTGCCAGCAGTCCTACAGGAAACTATGGCTACACCTTC. Amino acid sequence: CASSPTGNYGYTF.

This clone was observed a handful of times. The CDR3 nucleotides read TGCGCCAGCAGCCAAGGAATAACAGCAACTAATGAAAAACTGTTTTTT. Protein: CASSQGITATNEKLFF. The V gene is TRBV4-1, the J gene TRBJ1-4; the D is unclear. Germline V gene sequence: CDR1 MGHRA, CDR2 YSYEKL. The CDR3 contains 16 residues. Trimming stripped 1 base from V and 0 bases from J, with 9 bases between.

J is TRBJ2-3 and V is TRBV28; D gene unclear. From germline, CDR1 is MDHEN and CDR2 SYDVKM. Trimming left V 2 bases short and J 0 bases short, with 9 bases between. The CDR3 consists of 15 residues. CDR3 sequence reads: CASSLGLASTDTQYF. For the CDR3, the DNA is TGTGCCAGCAGTTTAGGCTTGGCCAGCACAGATACGCAGTATTTT.

The CDR3 bases are TGTGCCAGTAGGCTACAGGGTGTGGAGACCCAGTACTTC. Amino acids: CASRLQGVETQYF. The rearrangement joins TRBV19 to TRBJ2-5; D may be TRBD1 (6 bases). CDR3 length equals 13 residues. V was clipped by 6 bases and J by 5 bases, with 13 bases between them. The germline V gene has CDR1 LNHDA and CDR2 SQIVND (reference sequence).

The V and J genes are TRBV28 and TRBJ2-2; possible D gene TRBD1, 5 bases. The length of the CDR3 is 13 residues. V shed 4 bases and J shed 6 bases, with 9 bases lying between them. The V gene's germline CDR1 is MDHEN and CDR2 SYDVKM. CDR3 in DNA: TGTGCCAGCAGTTCGTTCAGGGCCGGGGAGCTGTTTTTT. Its translation is CASSSFRAGELFF.

V is TRBV15 and J is TRBJ2-3; a possible D gene is TRBD1 (7 bases). The CDR3 is 15 residues long. Trimming removed 7 bases from V and 3 bases from J, with 17 bases in between. Germline V gene sequence: CDR1 LNHNV, CDR2 YYDKDF (reference sequence). Here the CDR3 reads CATTQIQGGTDTQYF. Written as DNA, the CDR3 is TGTGCCACCACCCAAATCCAGGGGGGTACAGATACGCAGTATTTT.

The chain couples TRBV5-4 to TRBJ2-1; 10 bases align to TRBD1. In germline, CDR1 is SGHNT, CDR2 YYREEE (reference sequence). CDR3 size: 15 residues. Trimming at V came to 4 bases and at J to 2 bases, leaving 3 bases not matched to a gene. CDR3 DNA sequence: TGTGCCAGCAGCCCGGGACAGGGGCCCTACAATGAGCAGTTCTTC. This gives the protein CASSPGQGPYNEQFF.

The chain links TRBV5-1 to TRBJ2-1; possible D gene TRBD2, 5 bases. The CDR3 is 14 residues long. Looked up from germline, CDR1 is SGHRS and CDR2 is YFSETQ. V was cut by 1 base and J by 5 bases, with 10 bases left in between. The CDR3 DNA reads as TGCGCCAGCAGCTTGTGGCGGGCTAACAATGAGCAGTTCTTC. Protein: CASSLWRANNEQFF. The full variable domain, its missing parts supplied by reference TRBV5-1 and TRBJ2-1, is KAGVTQTPRYLIKTRGQQVTLSCSPISGHRSVSWYQQTPGQGLQFLFEYFSETQRNKGNFPGRFSGRQFSNSRSEMNVSTLELGDSALYLCASSLWRANNEQFFGPGTRLTVL.

This chain links TRBV15 with TRBJ2-7; 10 nucleotides agree with TRBD1. In germline, CDR1 is LNHNV, CDR2 YYDKDF (reference sequence). V shed 4 bases, J shed 3 bases, and the junction held 6 bases outside the gene matches. This CDR3 is 15 amino acids long. CDR3: CATSIVRDRGYEQYF. The CDR3 bases are TGTGCCACCAGCATAGTTCGGGACAGGGGCTACGAGCAGTACTTC.

V and J are TRBV9 and TRBJ2-7; 12 nucleotides align to TRBD2. Per the germline V gene, CDR1 is SGDLS and CDR2 is YYNGEE. V lost 4 bases, J lost 4 bases, and 3 bases stayed unmatched. The CDR3 is 14 amino acids. The CDR3 DNA is TGTGCCAGCAGCCGGACTAGCGGGATTTACGAGCAGTACTTC. The encoded protein is CASSRTSGIYEQYF. Looking up the rest from reference TRBV9 and TRBJ2-7 gives the full variable domain: DSGVTQTPKHLITATGQRVTLRCSPRSGDLSVYWYQQSLDQGLQFLIQYYNGEERAKGNILERFSAQQFPDLHSELNLSSLELGDSALYFCASSRTSGIYEQYFGPGTRLTVT.